This T cell receptor (beta chain) was identified during a study of OX40 agonist ivuxolimab in advanced cancers. As for the study more broadly: The costimulatory receptor OX40 (CD134) was targeted by ivuxolimab, a fully human IgG2 agonistic monoclonal antibody. Prior anti-PD-1, anti-PD-L1 or anti-CTLA-4 therapy was permitted, and checkpoint inhibitors had been received by roughly two fifths of dose-escalation patients. The paper reports the monotherapy dose-escalation portion (N ≈ 50 patients) of the phase I ivuxolimab trial. Of the approximately 50 dose-escalation patients, hepatocellular carcinoma was present in about 20, melanoma in roughly 15, renal cell carcinoma in 9 and head and neck cancer in 9. Intravenous ivuxolimab was administered to patients every 2 weeks at six dose levels: 0.01, 0.1, 0.3, 1.5, 3 and 10 mg/kg. In the dose-escalation cohort, 65% to 90% of patients were male, and the mean age was around 60 years, with a range of roughly 20 to 79. Three dose-escalation patients achieved partial responses, one with hepatocellular carcinoma and two with cutaneous melanoma. The purpose of peripheral TCRbeta sequencing was to test whether ivuxolimab changed TCR sequence diversity and led to clonal T-cell expansion. The research as a whole found: In the 0.1-3.0 mg/kg groups, partial responders were among the patients with the lowest normalized peripheral clonal expansion, particularly in CD8+ T cells. At doses from 0.1 to 3.0 mg/kg, clonal expansion was seen in both CD4+ and CD8+ blood T cells between baseline and week 6. Low levels of normalized T-cell clonal expansion were also shown by some nonresponding patients. Antigen specificity was not determined for the clonally expanded peripheral T cells. After ivuxolimab, expanded clones were on average more numerous among CD8+ T cells than among CD4+ T cells.

Genomic DNA was extracted from sorted cells for sequencing of the TCRbeta CDR3 region. The immunoSEQ Assay was used to sequence the TCRbeta CDR3 regions. TCRdb limited this immuneACCESS table to in-frame rearrangements with V and J called. A share of clones is missing; checked studies link under half to unresolved V genes, and the rest is unexplained. The sample includes fewer than 120,000 clones, with roughly 90% observed a single time. Together, the top ten hold 0.27% of the sample. Patients with autoimmune disease history or receiving systemic immunosuppression were excluded from the trial. Peripheral blood for TCR sequencing was collected from all dose cohorts at baseline, on cycle 4 day 1, and on cycle 7 day 1. Samples came from an open-label, multicenter, first-in-human phase I dose-escalation trial of ivuxolimab. Adults with locally advanced or metastatic melanoma, renal cell carcinoma, hepatocellular carcinoma or head and neck squamous cell carcinoma were enrolled in the trial. Before TCR sequencing, CD4+ T cells and CD8+ T cells from peripheral blood were sorted into separate populations.

V and J are trimmed by 5 bases and 2 bases, and the gene matches miss 5 bases of the junction. The germline V gene (reference sequence) supplies CDR1 LNHDA and CDR2 SQIVND. The cysteine opens and the phenylalanine closes a CDR3 of 15 amino acids. Of all the DNA, just the CDR3 is kept, 45 bases in frame from base 1. With regard to this clone: This receptor's antigen is unknown. There are no base qualities to consult, and no much larger clone falls within one base.

Sequenced here: CD4+ or CD8+ T cells sorted from blood, sampled in a trial of the OX40 agonist ivuxolimab. The chain is assembled from TRBV19 and TRBJ1-5, with 8 bases aligning to TRBD1. The source of this sequence is an adult with an advanced solid tumor such as melanoma, head and neck, liver or kidney cancer. CDR3 loop: CASSGDRGRNQPQHF. The DNA sequence is as follows: TGTGCCAGTAGTGGAGACAGGGGTCGCAATCAGCCCCAGCATTTT.